In this sample, the clone carrying this T cell receptor beta chain turned up many times. No antigen is known for it. The data belong to a study of molecular identifiers for immune sequencing clone quantification. Study-wide points: Sizes of clones that are highly expanded could be underestimated (if identical TCR molecules share a barcode).

Germline values: CDR1 MNHEY, CDR2 SMNVEV (reference sequence). This CDR3 is 15 amino acids long. V shed 5 bases and J shed 2 bases, with 13 bases lying between them. TCRdb fed the PCR reads into MiXCR, producing one record per CDR3 protein. The sample records about 640,000 distinct CDR3 sequences, nearly 20% being singletons. RNA fractions of 10%, 30% or 50% and about 17,000 to 1,000,000 sorted cells were the source of naive CD8 libraries. Sorted naive CD8 T cells were those defined as CD8+CD4-CCR7+CD45RA+. The clonotype was recovered from a human donor in good health. Some libraries in this study had Jurkat cell RNA spiked in. Sequenced material: naive CD8+ T cells from blood, with Jurkat cell RNA spiked in. Subset reported: FACS-sorted CD8+CD4-CCR7+CD45RA+ naive T cells. The rearrangement joins TRBV27 to TRBJ1-5; D possibly corresponds to TRBD1 (5 bases). CDR3 DNA: TGTGCCAGCAGTCCCCGCCAGGGCGGCAATCAGCCCCAGCATTTT. This encodes CASSPRQGGNQPQHF.